The clone carrying this T cell receptor (beta chain) was seen many times. Its specificity is not known. Each TCR beta library was made by quantitative 5'-RACE that incorporated molecular barcodes. TCRdb reanalysed the 5' RACE reads using MiXCR and keeps one entry per CDR3 protein. The repertoire holds under 300,000 distinct CDR3 sequences, around 9.2% seen once, with nearly 7% in the top ten. This sample stems from a study of CD8 T cells in ankylosing spondylitis. Study-wide results and caveats: In ankylosing spondylitis patients, matched synovial fluid reportedly showed significant enrichment of disease-linked clones. Disease-linked clones displayed a CD8+ phenotype and appeared relatively rarely in peripheral blood.

Material for sequencing was blood, either unsorted or a sorted T cell fraction (not recorded which). This receptor was taken from a male donor with ankylosing spondylitis or in good health (not recorded which).

In DNA form, the CDR3 reads TGTGCCAGCAGCTTAGAGGGGTCGGCGAATTCACCCCTCCACTTT. It encodes CASSLEGSANSPLHF. The chain is built from TRBV7-2 and TRBJ1-6; possible D gene TRBD1, 5 bases. Germline V gives CDR1 SGHTA, CDR2 FQGNSA. The V and J ends lost 1 base and 7 bases respectively, with 11 bases between them. CDR3 length: 15 amino acids.